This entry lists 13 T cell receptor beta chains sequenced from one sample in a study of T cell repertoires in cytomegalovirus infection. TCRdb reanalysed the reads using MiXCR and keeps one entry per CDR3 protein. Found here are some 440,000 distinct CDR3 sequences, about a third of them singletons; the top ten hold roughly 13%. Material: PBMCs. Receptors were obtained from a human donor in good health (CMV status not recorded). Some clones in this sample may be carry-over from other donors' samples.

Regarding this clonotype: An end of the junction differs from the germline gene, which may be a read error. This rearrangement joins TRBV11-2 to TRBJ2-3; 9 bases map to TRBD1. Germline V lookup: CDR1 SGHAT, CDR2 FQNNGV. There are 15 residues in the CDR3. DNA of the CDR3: TGTGCCAACAGCTTAGGGGACAGGGCCACAGATACGCAGTATTTT. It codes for CANSLGDRATDTQYF.

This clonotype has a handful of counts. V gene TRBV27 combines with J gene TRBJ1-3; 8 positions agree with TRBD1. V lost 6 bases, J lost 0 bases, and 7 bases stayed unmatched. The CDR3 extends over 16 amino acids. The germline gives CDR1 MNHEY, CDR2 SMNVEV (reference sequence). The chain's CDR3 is CASSPGTGHSGNTIYF. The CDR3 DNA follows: TGTGCCAGCAGCCCCGGGACAGGTCACTCTGGAAACACCATATATTTT.

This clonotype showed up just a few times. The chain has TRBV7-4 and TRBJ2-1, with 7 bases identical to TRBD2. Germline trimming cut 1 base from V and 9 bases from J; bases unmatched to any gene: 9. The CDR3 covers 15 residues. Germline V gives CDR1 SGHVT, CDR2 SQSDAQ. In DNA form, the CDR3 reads TGTGCCAGCAGCTTAGAAGGGACTATTTTCAGTGAGCAGTTCTTC. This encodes CASSLEGTIFSEQFF. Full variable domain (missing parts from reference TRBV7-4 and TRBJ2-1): GAGVSQSPRYKVAKRGRDVALRCDSISGHVTLYWYRQTLGQGSEVLTYSQSDAQRDKSGRPSGRFSAERPERSVSTLKIQRTEQGDSAVYLCASSLEGTIFSEQFFGPGTRLTVL.

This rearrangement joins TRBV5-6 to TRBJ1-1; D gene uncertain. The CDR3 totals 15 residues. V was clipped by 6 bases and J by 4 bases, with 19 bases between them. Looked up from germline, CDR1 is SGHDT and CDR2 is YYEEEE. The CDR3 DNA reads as TGTGCCAGCACCCCTGTGACGGGTTTGAGCACTGAAGCTTTCTTT. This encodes CASTPVTGLSTEAFF.

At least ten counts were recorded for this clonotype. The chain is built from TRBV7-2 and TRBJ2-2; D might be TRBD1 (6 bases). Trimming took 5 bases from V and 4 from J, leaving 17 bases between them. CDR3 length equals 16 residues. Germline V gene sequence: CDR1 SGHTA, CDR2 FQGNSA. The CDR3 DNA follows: TGTGCCAGCAGCGGAGAGGGGGTTACAGTCACCGGGGAGCTGTTTTTT. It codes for CASSGEGVTVTGELFF.

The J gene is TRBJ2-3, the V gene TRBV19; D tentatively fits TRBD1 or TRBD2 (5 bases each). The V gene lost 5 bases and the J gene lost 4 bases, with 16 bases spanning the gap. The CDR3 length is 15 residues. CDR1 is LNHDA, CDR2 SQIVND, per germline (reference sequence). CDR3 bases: TGTGCCAGTAGTCTATTAACGGGGCCGCCAGATACGCAGTATTTT. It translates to CASSLLTGPPDTQYF.

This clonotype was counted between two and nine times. The CDR3 is CASSSRDRDETQYF. In nucleotides, the CDR3 is TGTGCCAGCAGCTCCAGGGACAGGGACGAGACCCAGTACTTC. This rearrangement joins TRBV7-6 to TRBJ2-5; 9 positions match TRBD1. The CDR3 is 14 amino acids. Germline CDR1 reads SGHVS; CDR2 reads FNYEAQ. Germline trimming cut 4 bases from V and 5 bases from J; bases unmatched to any gene: 5.

The CDR3 coding sequence is TGCGCCAGCAGCCAAGGGGGTACTCAAGAGACCCAGTACTTC. Translation: CASSQGGTQETQYF. This chain joins TRBV4-3 and TRBJ2-5; D call uncertain. Trimming pared 1 base from V and 2 bases from J, leaving 8 bases between. The germline gives CDR1 LGHNA, CDR2 YSLEER. The CDR3 contains 14 residues.

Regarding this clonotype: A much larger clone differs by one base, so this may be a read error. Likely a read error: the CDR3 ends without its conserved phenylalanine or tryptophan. The CDR3 region has the DNA TGTGCCAGCAGCTTGAGGGGGGGCGAGTTGGAGGGCTACACCTTA. Translated, it gives CASSLRGGELEGYTL. The rearrangement joins TRBV7-3 to TRBJ1-2; TRBD1 might be the D (6 bases). The CDR3 is made up of 15 amino acids. Germline CDR1 is SGHTA and CDR2 is FQGTGA. Between the trimmed V and J ends, which lost 3 bases and 8 bases, there was a span of 19 bases.

CDR3 sequence reads: CASRSIRDRGPEAFF. CDR3 nucleotide sequence: TGTGCCAGCAGATCTATCCGGGACAGGGGCCCTGAAGCTTTCTTT. The V call is TRBV6-5, the J call TRBJ1-1, with 10 nucleotides matching TRBD1. CDR3 length equals 15 residues. Germline V gene data show CDR1 as MNHEY and CDR2 as SVGAGI. V shed 6 bases and J 6 bases; nucleotides not matched to a gene: 10.

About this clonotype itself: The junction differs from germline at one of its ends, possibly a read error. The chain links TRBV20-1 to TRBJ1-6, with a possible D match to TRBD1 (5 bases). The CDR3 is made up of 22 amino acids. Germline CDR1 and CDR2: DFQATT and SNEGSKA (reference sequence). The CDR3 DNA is TGCAGTGCTAGAGTGGGGGGTCCAATAACCTGGCCCTTAAAAAGGGGCGATTCCCCCCTCCACTTT. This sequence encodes CSARVGGPITWPLKRGDSPLHF.

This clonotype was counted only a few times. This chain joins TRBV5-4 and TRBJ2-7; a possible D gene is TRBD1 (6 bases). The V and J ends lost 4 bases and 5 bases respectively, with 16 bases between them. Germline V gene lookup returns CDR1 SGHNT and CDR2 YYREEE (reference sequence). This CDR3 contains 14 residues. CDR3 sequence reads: CASSPRTAPNEQYF. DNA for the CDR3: TGTGCCAGCAGCCCCCGGACAGCCCCCAACGAGCAGTACTTC.

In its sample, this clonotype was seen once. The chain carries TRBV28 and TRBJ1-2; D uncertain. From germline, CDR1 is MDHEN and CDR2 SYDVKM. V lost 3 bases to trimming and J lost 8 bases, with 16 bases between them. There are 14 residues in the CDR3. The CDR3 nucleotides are TGTGCCAGCAGTTTTAGAAGGCCAGAGGAAGGCTACACCTTC. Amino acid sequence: CASSFRRPEEGYTF.